This T cell receptor (beta chain) was sequenced during a study of identifying expanded T cells in peripheral blood. Study-wide points: Over around two and four weeks, about 16.4 and 19 clones changed, versus around 1.2 between replicates. Variance in clone template counts between approximately two-week samples significantly increased with total template count across all healthy donors.

Worth noting for this clone: The antigen is unknown.

Only in-frame clones appear in the TCRdb table, and some are missing; sequencing was by immunoSEQ multiplex PCR. The table records 75,000 to 95,000 clones, roughly 90% of them present only once. CDR1 and CDR2 (germline): SGHRS, YFSETQ. The V end lost 4 bases, the J end lost 0 bases, and 11 bases lay between the germline ends. This CDR3 contains 15 residues. During the collection period, no donor immune events like infections were recorded. This chain uses TRBV5-1 with TRBJ1-3; possible D gene TRBD1, 5 bases. The sequenced material came from blood. The TCR was taken from a person aged 18 to 75 in good health. The CDR3 coding sequence is TGCGCCAGCAGCAAAGGGGACCACTCTGGAAACACCATATATTTT. It is translated as CASSKGDHSGNTIYF. Variable domain in full (rest from reference TRBV5-1 and TRBJ1-3): KAGVTQTPRYLIKTRGQQVTLSCSPISGHRSVSWYQQTPGQGLQFLFEYFSETQRNKGNFPGRFSGRQFSNSRSEMNVSTLELGDSALYLCASSKGDHSGNTIYFGEGSWLTVV.